This note documents a single TCR beta chain sequence. Its binding antigen is unknown. Per-base qualities were not stored, and no clone one base away is much larger. Library creation used 5' RACE. Sequencing was carried out with an Illumina HiSeq 2500. A second roughly 7 to 12 cycle PCR used a sample-barcoded 5' primer and a J-beta primer mix. A template-switch 5' adaptor carrying 12 random nucleotides introduced a unique molecular identifier onto each TCR beta cDNA molecule. At least 2.5 million CDR3-containing paired-end reads were obtained from each sample. First-strand cDNA was synthesized from all RNA with the Mint cDNA synthesis kit, primed by a TRBC-specific oligonucleotide. All cDNA was treated with uracil-DNA glycosylase and then went through a first 18-cycle PCR with the universal primers M1SS and BC2_uni_R. On the authors' methods: For normalization, 1 million high-quality reads, each with a distinct molecular identifier, were randomly selected from each sample. Instead of being binned into consensus sequences, reads that shared molecular identifiers were thrown out. MiTCR, with a Q25 quality threshold and the strictest error-elimination algorithm, was used for CDR3 identification, clonotype clustering and error correction. A nonparametric unseen species model with Euler transformation was used to estimate a lower bound on total TCR beta diversity. TCRdb trimmed the raw reads at Q25, called clones with MiXCR and kept productive beta chains. Identical CDR3 proteins give one entry, which carries the most common genes and DNA. What appears here as the V and J calls and clone size reflects TCRdb's work, not the paper's. In all, the sample holds some 1.5 million distinct CDR3 sequences, and roughly 43% of those were seen once. Of the sample, 4% is held by the ten largest clones.

The data are from a study of blood T cells in healthy people across ages (dated by TCRdb to between 2014 and 2016). A note on the overall study: In model experiments, template switching captured about one uniquely barcoded TCR beta cDNA molecule for every two T cells. Age-related changes in TCR beta repertoire diversity were measured in the study by deep sequencing normalized with unique cDNA molecular identifiers. The donors were split into four age groups: young (average around 15 years), middle-aged (39), aged (about 56) and long-lived (about 74). To avoid experimental bias, donors of different ages were randomly spread across the sequencing lanes. Two additional independent replicas of 1 million unique cDNA reads from the same blood draw were analyzed for two donors (one aged 18 to 29 and one aged 80 or older).

General findings and caveats noted by the study authors: Total diversity estimates from one million sequenced T cells were considered lower bounds and underestimates. There was a strong correlation between observed TCR beta diversity and the percentage of naive T cells measured by flow cytometry. Conclusive comparison of naive and antigen-experienced compartments was prevented by the profiling of bulk unsorted PBMCs. Compared with the aged group, more naive CD4+ T cells, fewer expanded clones and increased TCR diversity were shown by the long-lived group, suggesting age selection. Because the CMV infection status of the donors was unknown, age-related changes in expanded clonotypes may potentially have been confounded. Observed TCR beta diversity per million T cells fell roughly linearly with age, and a significant reduction was already apparent by age around 40.

The germline V gene supplies CDR1 SQVTM and CDR2 ANQGSEA. V is pared back by 0 bases and J by 0 bases, with 11 bases lying between the germline termini. From the cysteine through the phenylalanine, the CDR3 covers 15 amino acids. The kept DNA is CDR3 alone, 45 bases in frame from the first base. The 39 donors, aged about 6 to 95 years, were systemically healthy Caucasian individuals from Russia. Each donor gave roughly 9 milliliters of peripheral blood, drawn into EDTA-treated Vacutainer tubes. Ficoll-Paque density-gradient centrifugation was used to isolate PBMCs, with at least 7 million obtained per sample. Total RNA, at least 6 micrograms per sample, was extracted from PBMCs with Trizol reagent. The percentages of naive CD45RAhigh/CD27high T cells were determined by flow cytometry on a PBMC aliquot from every donor.

Recombination linked TRBV29-1 to TRBJ1-2, with the D gene uncertain. The receptor was isolated from a woman under 30 in good health. The sequencing input was blood. The DNA sequence reads TGCAGCGTTGAAGATGAGAAAAAAGCTAACTATGGCTACACCTTC. This encodes CSVEDEKKANYGYTF.